These 5 T cell receptor beta chains came from one sample sequenced in a study of cytomegalovirus exposure and HLA in healthy donors. A multiplex PCR was run with 60 Vbeta primers and 13 Jbeta primers. Repertoires were generated with immunoSEQ multiplex PCR, while TCRdb's copy carries only in-frame clones and drops some. The data contain 90,000 to 120,000 clones, 70% to 85% of them singletons. Sequenced sample: PBMCs. The receptors shown here come from a woman aged 18-29 years in good health and CMV-seronegative.

J is TRBJ1-4 and V is TRBV6-5; possible D gene TRBD1, 6 bases. The V end lost 6 bases, the J end lost 5 bases, and 16 bases lay between the germline ends. This CDR3 is built from 15 residues. CDR1 and CDR2 (germline): MNHEY, SVGAGI. CDR3 sequence: CASRVQGGGNEKLFF. Written as DNA, the CDR3 is TGTGCCAGCAGAGTACAGGGAGGGGGGAATGAAAAACTGTTTTTT.

Turning to this clone: At one of its ends the junction is not consistent with the germline gene, which may arise from a read error. The chain combines TRBV7-9 with TRBJ2-7; D is undetermined. CDR1 SEHNR and CDR2 FQNEAQ come from the germline V gene (reference sequence). This CDR3 has 13 amino acids. CDR3 residues: CSSSPLLRDEQYF. DNA for the CDR3: TGTTCCAGCAGCCCGCTCCTGCGTGACGAGCAGTACTTC. The complete variable domain, with remaining parts taken from reference TRBV7-9 and TRBJ2-7, reads DTGVSQNPRHKITKRGQNVTFRCDPISEHNRLYWYRQTLGQGPEFLTYFQNEAQLEKSRLLSDRFSAERPKGSFSTLEIQRTEQGDSAMYLCSSSPLLRDEQYFGPGTRLTVT.

The chain has TRBV9 and TRBJ2-5; D not certain. Between the trimmed V and J ends, which lost 0 bases and 3 bases, there was a span of 6 bases. Germline lookup yields CDR1 SGDLS and CDR2 YYNGEE. CDR3 size: 13 residues. The CDR3 DNA reads as TGTGCCAGCAGCGTAGACAGAGAAGAGACCCAGTACTTC. It encodes CASSVDREETQYF.

This chain uses TRBV6-1 with TRBJ2-3, with D perhaps matching TRBD1 (5 bases). This CDR3 is built from 15 residues. Germline values: CDR1 MNHNS, CDR2 SASEGT. The V end was cut by 6 bases, the J end by 2 bases, with 15 bases between. This CDR3 reads CASSPRRRATDTQYF. The DNA of the CDR3 is TGTGCCAGCAGCCCAAGACGCAGGGCCACAGATACGCAGTATTTT.

The V call is TRBV7-9, the J call TRBJ2-7, with a weak D call TRBD1 (5 bases). Trimming pared 3 bases from V and 6 bases from J, leaving 15 bases between. The CDR3 sequence is 14 residues long. In germline, CDR1 is SEHNR, CDR2 FQNEAQ (reference sequence). The CDR3 region is CASSLGTGLIEQYF. The CDR3 region has the DNA TGTGCCAGCAGCTTGGGTACAGGCCTGATCGAGCAGTACTTC.